The entry below describes one T cell receptor (beta chain). This sample is drawn from a study of Ad26.COV2.S vaccination and SARS-CoV-2 variants. Treatment defined: about 20 received Ad26.COV2.S at low or high dose, single or two shots; roughly five received placebo; per-sample allocation not given. Each sample was drawn 63 days after the first injection (of vaccine or placebo). Sequencing used immunoSEQ multiplex PCR; TCRdb keeps in-frame clones, though not all of them. The sample shows about 410,000 clones, approximately 89% of them seen only once. The sample in question was peripheral blood, obtained in a trial of Ad26.COV2.S vaccine versus placebo. This TCR came from a person aged 18-60 years who received the Ad26.COV2.S COVID-19 vaccine or a placebo.

The DNA for the CDR3 is TGTGCCAGCAGCTTAGGTCATGGGGGCAGGAACACTGAAGCTTTCTTT. Protein product: CASSLGHGGRNTEAFF. The J gene is TRBJ1-1, the V gene TRBV11-2, with TRBD1 as a possible D gene (6 bases). The CDR3 consists of 16 residues. The V gene lost 1 base and the J gene lost 1 base, with 13 bases spanning the gap. The germline V gene encodes CDR1 SGHAT and CDR2 FQNNGV.